Each of the 5 T cell receptor beta chains below was sequenced from the same sample in a study of cytomegalovirus exposure and HLA in healthy donors. The PCR employed 60 Vbeta primers together with 13 Jbeta primers. Sequencing was performed with immunoSEQ multiplex PCR; in TCRdb, only in-frame clones are kept and a portion is missing. The table records around 200,000 clones, more than 60% of them present only once. Source material: PBMCs. These receptors all stem from a man aged 35-49 years in good health and CMV-seronegative.

The V call is TRBV27, the J call TRBJ1-2; 9 nucleotides line up with TRBD1. The V gene end was trimmed by 5 bases and the J gene end by 6 bases; junction bases not matched to a gene: 7. Germline values: CDR1 MNHEY, CDR2 SMNVEV (reference sequence). The CDR3 consists of 14 residues. Written as DNA, the CDR3 is TGTGCCAGCAGTACATGGGACAGGGCTGATGGCTACACCTTC. It codes for CASSTWDRADGYTF.

This clone was picked up a small number of times. The V call is TRBV28, the J call TRBJ2-3, with a tentative D call TRBD2 (5 bases). Germline-derived CDR1 and CDR2 are MDHEN and SYDVKM. The CDR3 consists of 14 residues. V dropped 3 bases and J dropped 7 bases, with 14 bases sitting between them. The DNA of the CDR3 is TGTGCCAGCAGTTTGTCCGGGAACGCCTATACGCAGTATTTT. Amino acids: CASSLSGNAYTQYF.

The chain has TRBV7-6 and TRBJ2-3; 12 positions agree with TRBD2. V shed 4 bases, J shed 3 bases, and the junction held 5 bases outside the gene matches. Germline loops: CDR1 SGHVS, CDR2 FNYEAQ. This CDR3 region has 16 residues. CDR3 region: CASSSLAGGPTDTQYF. As DNA, the CDR3 is TGTGCCAGCAGCTCCCTAGCGGGAGGGCCGACAGATACGCAGTATTTT. The full variable domain, rest sourced from reference TRBV7-6 and TRBJ2-3, is GAGVSQSPRYKVTKRGQDVALRCDPISGHVSLYWYRQALGQGPEFLTYFNYEAQQDKSGLPNDRFSAERPEGSISTLTIQRTEQRDSAMYRCASSSLAGGPTDTQYFGPGTRLTVL.

The rearrangement links TRBV6-5 to TRBJ2-5; 9 bases are shared with TRBD1. CDR1 and CDR2 (germline): MNHEY, SVGAGI. V was clipped by 5 bases and J by 4 bases; unmatched bases: 2. This CDR3 is 13 amino acids long. CDR3 sequence reads: CASSQDRGETQYF. The CDR3 DNA reads TGTGCCAGCAGTCAGGACAGGGGAGAGACCCAGTACTTC.

This chain links TRBV7-8 with TRBJ1-4, with D unclear. The ends were cut back, 0 bases at V and 0 bases at J, with 5 bases in the middle. Germline V CDR1 and CDR2: SGHVS, FQNEAQ. The length of the CDR3 is 15 residues. CDR3 nucleotide sequence: TGTGCCAGCAGCTTAGCAGCCGCAACTAATGAAAAACTGTTTTTT. Protein: CASSLAAATNEKLFF. Full variable domain (outside the CDR3, taken from reference TRBV7-8 and TRBJ1-4): GAGVSQSPRYKVAKRGQDVALRCDPISGHVSLFWYQQALGQGPEFLTYFQNEAQLDKSGLPSDRFFAERPEGSVSTLKIQRTQQEDSAVYLCASSLAAATNEKLFFGSGTQLSVL.